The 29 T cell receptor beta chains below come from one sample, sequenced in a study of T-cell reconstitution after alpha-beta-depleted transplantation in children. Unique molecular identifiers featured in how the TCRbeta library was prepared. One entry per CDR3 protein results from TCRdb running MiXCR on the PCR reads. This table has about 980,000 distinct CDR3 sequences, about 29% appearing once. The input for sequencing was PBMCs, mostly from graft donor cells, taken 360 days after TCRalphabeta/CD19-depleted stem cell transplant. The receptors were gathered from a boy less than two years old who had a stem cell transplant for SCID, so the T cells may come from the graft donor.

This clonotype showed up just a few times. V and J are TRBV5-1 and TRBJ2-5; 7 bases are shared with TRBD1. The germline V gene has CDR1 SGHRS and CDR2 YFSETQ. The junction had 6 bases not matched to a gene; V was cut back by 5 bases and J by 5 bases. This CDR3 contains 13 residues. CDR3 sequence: CASRVTGVETQYF. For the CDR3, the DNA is TGCGCCAGCAGGGTTACAGGGGTGGAGACCCAGTACTTC.

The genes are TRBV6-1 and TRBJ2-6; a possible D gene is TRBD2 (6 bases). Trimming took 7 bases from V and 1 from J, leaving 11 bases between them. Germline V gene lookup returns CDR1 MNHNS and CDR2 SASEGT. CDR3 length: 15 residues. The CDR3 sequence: CASTAGGSGANVLTF. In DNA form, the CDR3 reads TGTGCCAGCACCGCCGGGGGTTCTGGGGCCAACGTCCTGACTTTC.

CDR3 nucleotide sequence: TGCGCCAGCAGCCCGGGACAGAAGACCAAAAACATTCAGTACTTC. Translated, it gives CASSPGQKTKNIQYF. The rearrangement links TRBV5-1 to TRBJ2-4; 7 bases are a match to TRBD1. CDR3 length: 15 amino acids. CDR1 and CDR2 (germline): SGHRS, YFSETQ. J gave up 2 bases and V 4 bases, and 6 bases lay outside the gene matches.

Written as DNA, the CDR3 is TGTGCCAGCAGTTTAGACCCCACCGGGGGGTTAGATACGCAGTATTTT. Translation gives CASSLDPTGGLDTQYF. The chain recombines TRBV28 with TRBJ2-3; 7 nucleotides line up with TRBD2. J lost 5 bases, V lost 2 bases, and 10 bases had no gene match. The germline CDR1 and CDR2 sequences are MDHEN and SYDVKM. This CDR3 has 16 residues.

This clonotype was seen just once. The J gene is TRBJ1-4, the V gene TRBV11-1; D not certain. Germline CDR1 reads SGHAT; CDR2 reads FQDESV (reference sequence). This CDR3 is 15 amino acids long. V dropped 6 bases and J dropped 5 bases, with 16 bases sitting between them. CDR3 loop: CASRGTQQLNEKLFF. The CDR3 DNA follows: TGTGCCAGCAGGGGCACACAGCAACTAAATGAAAAACTGTTTTTT. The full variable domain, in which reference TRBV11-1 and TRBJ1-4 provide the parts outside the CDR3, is EAEVAQSPRYKITEKSQAVAFWCDPISGHATLYWYRQILGQGPELLVQFQDESVVDDSQLPKDRFSAERLKGVDSTLKIQPAELGDSAMYLCASRGTQQLNEKLFFGSGTQLSVL.

CDR3 DNA sequence: TGTGCCAGTAGTCTACCAGGGGGTGAGGACACTGAAGCTTTCTTT. As protein: CASSLPGGEDTEAFF. V is TRBV19 and J is TRBJ1-1; 7 bases line up with TRBD1. This CDR3 is 15 amino acids long. Germline CDR1 is LNHDA and CDR2 is SQIVND (reference sequence). V was clipped by 5 bases and J by 3 bases; unmatched bases: 9.

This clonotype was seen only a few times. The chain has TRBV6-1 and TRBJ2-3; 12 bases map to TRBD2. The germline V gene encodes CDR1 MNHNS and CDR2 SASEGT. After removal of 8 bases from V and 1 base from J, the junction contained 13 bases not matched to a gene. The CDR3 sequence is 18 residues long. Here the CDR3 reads CASRRLAGALHRTDTQYF. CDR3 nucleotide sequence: TGTGCCAGCCGAAGACTAGCGGGGGCACTTCACCGCACAGATACGCAGTATTTT.

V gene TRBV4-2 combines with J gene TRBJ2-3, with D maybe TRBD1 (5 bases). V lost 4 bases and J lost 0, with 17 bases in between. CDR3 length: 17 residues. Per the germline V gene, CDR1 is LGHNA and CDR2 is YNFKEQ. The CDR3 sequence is CASSPNYRRDSTDTQYF. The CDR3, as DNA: TGTGCCAGCAGCCCAAATTACAGGAGAGATAGCACAGATACGCAGTATTTT.

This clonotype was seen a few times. CDR3 amino acids: CASSPRQDTGELFF. The DNA for the CDR3 is TGTGCCAGCAGTCCCCGACAAGACACCGGGGAGCTGTTTTTT. The chain has TRBV12-3 or TRBV12-4 and TRBJ2-2; D gene uncertain. The CDR3 has 14 amino acids. V lost 5 bases to trimming and J lost 3 bases, with 10 bases between them.

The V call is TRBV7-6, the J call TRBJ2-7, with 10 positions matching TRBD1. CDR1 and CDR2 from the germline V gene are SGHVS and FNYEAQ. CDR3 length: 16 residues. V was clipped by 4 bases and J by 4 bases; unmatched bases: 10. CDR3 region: CASSSSRDRGSYEQYF. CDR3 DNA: TGTGCCAGCAGCTCCTCAAGGGACAGGGGTTCTTACGAGCAGTACTTC.

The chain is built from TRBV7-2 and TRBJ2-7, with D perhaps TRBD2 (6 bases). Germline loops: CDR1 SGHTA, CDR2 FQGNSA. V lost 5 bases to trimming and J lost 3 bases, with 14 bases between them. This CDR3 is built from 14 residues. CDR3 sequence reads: CASSASRDFYEQYF. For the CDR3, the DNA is TGTGCCAGCAGCGCGTCCCGGGACTTCTACGAGCAGTACTTC.

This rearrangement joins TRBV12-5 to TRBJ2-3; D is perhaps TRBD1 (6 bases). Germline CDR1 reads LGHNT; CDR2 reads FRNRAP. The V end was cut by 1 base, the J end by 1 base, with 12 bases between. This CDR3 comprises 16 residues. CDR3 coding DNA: TGTGCTAGTGGTTTGGGCCAGGGGACCCGCACAGATACGCAGTATTTT. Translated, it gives CASGLGQGTRTDTQYF.

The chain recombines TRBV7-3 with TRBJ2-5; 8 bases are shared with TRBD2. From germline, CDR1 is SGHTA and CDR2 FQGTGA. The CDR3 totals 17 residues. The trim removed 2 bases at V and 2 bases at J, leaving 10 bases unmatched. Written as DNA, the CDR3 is TGTGCCAGCAGCTTAGGTCCGAGCGGGGGAGGACAAGAGACCCAGTACTTC. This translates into CASSLGPSGGGQETQYF.

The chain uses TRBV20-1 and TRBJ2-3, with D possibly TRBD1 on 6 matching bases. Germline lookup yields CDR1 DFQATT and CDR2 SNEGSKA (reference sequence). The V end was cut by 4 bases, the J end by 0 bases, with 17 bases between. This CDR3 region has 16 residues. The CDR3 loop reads CSAIVGASSSTDTQYF. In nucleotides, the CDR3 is TGCAGTGCTATCGTGGGGGCCTCATCTAGCACAGATACGCAGTATTTT.

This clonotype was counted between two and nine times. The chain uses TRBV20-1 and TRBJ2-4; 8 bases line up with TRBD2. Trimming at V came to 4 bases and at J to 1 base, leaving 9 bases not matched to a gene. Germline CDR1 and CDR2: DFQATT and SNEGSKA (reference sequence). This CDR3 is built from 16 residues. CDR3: CSANDWRGAAKNIQYF. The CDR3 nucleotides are TGCAGTGCTAATGATTGGCGGGGGGCCGCCAAAAACATTCAGTACTTC.

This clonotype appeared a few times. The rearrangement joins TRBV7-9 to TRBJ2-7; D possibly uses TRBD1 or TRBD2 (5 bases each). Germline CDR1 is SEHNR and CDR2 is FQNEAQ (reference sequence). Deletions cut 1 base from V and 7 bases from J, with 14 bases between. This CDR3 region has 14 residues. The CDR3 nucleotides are TGTGCCAGCAGCTTAGTTACGGGGACCGAGGAGCAGTACTTC. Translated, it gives CASSLVTGTEEQYF.

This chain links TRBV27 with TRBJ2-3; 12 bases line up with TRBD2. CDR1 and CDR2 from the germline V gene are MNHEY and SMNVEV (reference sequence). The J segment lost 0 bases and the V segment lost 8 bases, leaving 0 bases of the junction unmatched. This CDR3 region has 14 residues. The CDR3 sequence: CASGLAGSTDTQYF. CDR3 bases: TGTGCCAGCGGACTAGCGGGGAGCACAGATACGCAGTATTTT.

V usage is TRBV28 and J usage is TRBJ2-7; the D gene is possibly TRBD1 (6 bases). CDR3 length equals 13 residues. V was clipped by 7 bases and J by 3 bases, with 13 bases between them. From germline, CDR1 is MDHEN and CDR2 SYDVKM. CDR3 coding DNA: TGTGCCAGCAAGGGACATCTAGGCTACGAGCAGTACTTC. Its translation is CASKGHLGYEQYF.

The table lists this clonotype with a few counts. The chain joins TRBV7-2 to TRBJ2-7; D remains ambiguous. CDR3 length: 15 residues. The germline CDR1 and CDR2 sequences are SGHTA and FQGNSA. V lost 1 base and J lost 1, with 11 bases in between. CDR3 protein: CASSLGSARSYEQYF. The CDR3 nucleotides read TGTGCCAGCAGCTTAGGGTCGGCGCGTTCCTACGAGCAGTACTTC.

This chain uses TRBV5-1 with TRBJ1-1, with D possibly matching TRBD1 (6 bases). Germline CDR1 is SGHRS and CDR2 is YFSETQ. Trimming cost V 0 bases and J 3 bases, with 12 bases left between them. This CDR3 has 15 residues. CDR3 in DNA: TGCGCCAGCAGCTTGGGCGACAGGCCATACACTGAAGCTTTCTTT. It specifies CASSLGDRPYTEAFF. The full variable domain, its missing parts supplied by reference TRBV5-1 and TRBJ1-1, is KAGVTQTPRYLIKTRGQQVTLSCSPISGHRSVSWYQQTPGQGLQFLFEYFSETQRNKGNFPGRFSGRQFSNSRSEMNVSTLELGDSALYLCASSLGDRPYTEAFFGQGTRLTVV.

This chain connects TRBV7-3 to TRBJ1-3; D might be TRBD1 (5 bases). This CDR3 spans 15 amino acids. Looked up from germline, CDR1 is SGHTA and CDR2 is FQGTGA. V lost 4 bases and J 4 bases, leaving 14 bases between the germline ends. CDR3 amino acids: CASSSRGGSGNTIYF. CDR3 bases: TGTGCCAGCAGCTCGAGGGGAGGTTCGGGAAACACCATATATTTT.

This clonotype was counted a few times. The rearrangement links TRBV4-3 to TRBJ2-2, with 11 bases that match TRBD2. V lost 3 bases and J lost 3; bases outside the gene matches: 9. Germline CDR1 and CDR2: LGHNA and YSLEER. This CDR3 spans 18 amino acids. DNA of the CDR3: TGCGCCAGCAGCCATCGAAACCTAGCGGGGGGATACACCGGGGAGCTGTTTTTT. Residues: CASSHRNLAGGYTGELFF.

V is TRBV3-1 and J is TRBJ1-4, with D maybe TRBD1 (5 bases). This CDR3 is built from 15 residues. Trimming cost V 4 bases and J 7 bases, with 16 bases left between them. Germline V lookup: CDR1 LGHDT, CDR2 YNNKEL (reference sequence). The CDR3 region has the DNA TGTGCCAGCAGCCCGCTCCTCGGGGGGATTGAAAAACTGTTTTTT. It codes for CASSPLLGGIEKLFF. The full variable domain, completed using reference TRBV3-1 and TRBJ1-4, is DTAVSQTPKYLVTQMGNDKSIKCEQNLGHDTMYWYKQDSKKFLKIMFSYNNKELIINETVPNRFSPKSPDKAHLNLHINSLELGDSAVYFCASSPLLGGIEKLFFGSGTQLSVL.

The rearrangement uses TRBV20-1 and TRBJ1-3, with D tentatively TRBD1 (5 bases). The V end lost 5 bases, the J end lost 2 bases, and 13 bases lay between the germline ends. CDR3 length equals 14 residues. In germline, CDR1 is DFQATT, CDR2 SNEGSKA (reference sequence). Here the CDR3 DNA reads TGCAGTGCTGAGGCCTGGGGGACTGGAAACACCATATATTTT. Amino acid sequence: CSAEAWGTGNTIYF.

The CDR3 nucleotides read TGTGCCACCAGCAGCCCACCCCTGAACAATGAGCAGTTCTTC. Protein product: CATSSPPLNNEQFF. J is TRBJ2-1 and V is TRBV15; unclear D gene. The CDR3 consists of 14 residues. Germline loops: CDR1 LNHNV, CDR2 YYDKDF (reference sequence). Trimming removed 3 bases from V and 5 bases from J, with 11 bases in between.

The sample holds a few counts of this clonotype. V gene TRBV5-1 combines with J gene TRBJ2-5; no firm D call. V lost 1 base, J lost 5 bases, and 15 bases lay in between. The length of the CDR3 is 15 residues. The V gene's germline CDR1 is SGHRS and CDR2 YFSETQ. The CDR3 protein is CASSLTLALGETQYF. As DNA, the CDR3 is TGCGCCAGCAGCTTGACCTTGGCTCTGGGGGAGACCCAGTACTTC.

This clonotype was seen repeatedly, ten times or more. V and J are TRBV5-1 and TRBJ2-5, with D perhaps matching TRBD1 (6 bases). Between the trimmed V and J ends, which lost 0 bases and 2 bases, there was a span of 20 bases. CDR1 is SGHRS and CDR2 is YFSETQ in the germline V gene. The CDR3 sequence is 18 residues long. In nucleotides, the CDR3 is TGCGCCAGCAGCTTGGGAACAACAGGGTTTTCTGGACAAGAGACCCAGTACTTC. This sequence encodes CASSLGTTGFSGQETQYF.

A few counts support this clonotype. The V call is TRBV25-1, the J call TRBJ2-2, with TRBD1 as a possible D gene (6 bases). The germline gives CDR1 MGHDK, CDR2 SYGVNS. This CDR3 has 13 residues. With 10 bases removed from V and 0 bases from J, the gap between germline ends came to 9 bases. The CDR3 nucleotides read TGTGCCACCAGGGGATCGAACACCGGGGAGCTGTTTTTT. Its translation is CATRGSNTGELFF.

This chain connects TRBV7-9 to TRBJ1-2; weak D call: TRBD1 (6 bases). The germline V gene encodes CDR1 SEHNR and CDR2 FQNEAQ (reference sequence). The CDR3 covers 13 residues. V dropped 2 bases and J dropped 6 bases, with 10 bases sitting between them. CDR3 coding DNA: TGTGCCAGCAGCTTAACCAGGGGCGATGGCTACACCTTC. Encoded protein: CASSLTRGDGYTF.